Listed below are T cell receptor beta chains from one sample, sequenced in a study of blood T cells in healthy people across ages. A single record per CDR3 protein comes from TCRdb applying MiXCR to the 5' RACE reads. The table has around 1,900,000 distinct CDR3 sequences, 35% to 50% seen once; the top ten hold 20% to 25%. The sequenced sample was blood. The receptors stem from a human donor in good health. The CDR3 runs from the conserved cysteine through the conserved F or W. Size is omitted from some rows. Given values are once, few, many or a class for expanded clones.

V gene: TRBV11-1; J gene: TRBJ1-6; CDR3 length: 17; clone size: few; CDR3 protein: CASSLTSAGQGNSPLHF
V gene: TRBV9; J gene: TRBJ2-1; CDR3 length: 14; clone size: .; CDR3 protein: CASNGSQWGVEQFF
V gene: TRBV3-1; J gene: TRBJ2-1; CDR3 length: 13; clone size: .; CDR3 protein: CAISGVAGDEQFF
V gene: TRBV7-2; J gene: TRBJ1-4; CDR3 length: 15; clone size: .; CDR3 protein: CASSLGGSYTEKLFF
V gene: TRBV6-1; J gene: .; CDR3 length: 15; clone size: few; CDR3 protein: CASSFPPGQGYEQYF
V gene: TRBV20-1; J gene: TRBJ2-1; CDR3 length: 13; clone size: few; CDR3 protein: CSGRQLVWNEQFF
V gene: TRBV6-1; J gene: TRBJ1-5; CDR3 length: 17; clone size: .; CDR3 protein: CASSTTGTELVNQPQHF
V gene: TRBV12-3/TRBV12-4; J gene: TRBJ1-4; CDR3 length: 12; clone size: .; CDR3 protein: CASNRDFEKLFF
V gene: TRBV10-3; J gene: TRBJ2-7; CDR3 length: 11; clone size: .; CDR3 protein: CASGLNNEQYF
V gene: TRBV12-3/TRBV12-4; J gene: TRBJ2-5; CDR3 length: 15; clone size: .; CDR3 protein: CASSVTGGSGETQYF
V gene: TRBV7-2; J gene: TRBJ2-5; CDR3 length: 15; clone size: many; CDR3 protein: CASSRRSGLVETQYF
V gene: TRBV20-1; J gene: TRBJ2-1; CDR3 length: 15; clone size: .; CDR3 protein: CSARGSGGTYNEQFF
V gene: TRBV7-3; J gene: TRBJ2-2; CDR3 length: 16; clone size: .; CDR3 protein: CASSFSVGPNTGELFF
V gene: TRBV10-3; J gene: TRBJ2-5; CDR3 length: 17; clone size: few; CDR3 protein: CAISNPGALHLEETQYF
V gene: TRBV5-1; J gene: .; CDR3 length: 14; clone size: .; CDR3 protein: CASSPRGRPYEQYF
V gene: TRBV6-5; J gene: TRBJ2-7; CDR3 length: 13; clone size: .; CDR3 protein: CASSYRTDYEQYF
V gene: TRBV5-5; J gene: TRBJ1-2; CDR3 length: 15; clone size: few; CDR3 protein: CASSQPTGGLYGYTF
V gene: TRBV9; J gene: TRBJ1-1; CDR3 length: 16; clone size: .; CDR3 protein: CASSPQYNIGITEAFF
V gene: TRBV7-2; J gene: TRBJ2-1; CDR3 length: 15; clone size: .; CDR3 protein: CASSLGTDIYNEQFF
V gene: TRBV7-3; J gene: TRBJ1-1; CDR3 length: 13; clone size: .; CDR3 protein: CASSWGLGSEAFF
V gene: TRBV5-6; J gene: TRBJ1-1; CDR3 length: 15; clone size: .; CDR3 protein: CASSFGTGGQFQAFF
V gene: TRBV5-1; J gene: .; CDR3 length: 15; clone size: .; CDR3 protein: CTSSDPRQGEETQYF
V gene: TRBV7-2; J gene: TRBJ2-3; CDR3 length: 15; clone size: .; CDR3 protein: CASSLVSGSSDTQYF
V gene: TRBV6-2/TRBV6-3; J gene: TRBJ1-2; CDR3 length: 16; clone size: .; CDR3 protein: CASSYSKTLSADGYTF
V gene: TRBV10-3; J gene: TRBJ2-7; CDR3 length: 15; clone size: .; CDR3 protein: CAISGTSGASYEQYF
V gene: TRBV6-1; J gene: TRBJ2-7; CDR3 length: 15; clone size: few; CDR3 protein: CASSQQGASSYEQYF
V gene: TRBV5-8; J gene: TRBJ2-5; CDR3 length: 15; clone size: .; CDR3 protein: CASSEGTGGWETQYF
V gene: TRBV5-1; J gene: TRBJ2-3; CDR3 length: 15; clone size: .; CDR3 protein: CASTGAGDGTDTQYF
V gene: TRBV11-2; J gene: TRBJ2-5; CDR3 length: 15; clone size: .; CDR3 protein: CASSPTRSKWGTQYF
V gene: TRBV7-2; J gene: TRBJ2-3; CDR3 length: 15; clone size: .; CDR3 protein: CASSLDSRFADTQYF
V gene: TRBV5-1; J gene: TRBJ2-1; CDR3 length: 16; clone size: .; CDR3 protein: CASSPRLAASYNEQFF
V gene: TRBV4-1; J gene: TRBJ1-2; CDR3 length: 15; clone size: .; CDR3 protein: CASSLDPGDRAGYTF
V gene: TRBV7-6; J gene: TRBJ2-1; CDR3 length: 14; clone size: .; CDR3 protein: CASSSTDSTNEQFF
V gene: TRBV12-3/TRBV12-4; J gene: TRBJ1-1; CDR3 length: 14; clone size: few; CDR3 protein: CASTSGQGGTEAFF
V gene: TRBV7-8; J gene: TRBJ2-1; CDR3 length: 15; clone size: .; CDR3 protein: CASSPLSTSYHEQFF
V gene: TRBV28; J gene: TRBJ2-7; CDR3 length: 13; clone size: .; CDR3 protein: CASNDRGRYEQYF
V gene: TRBV7-2; J gene: TRBJ2-1; CDR3 length: 16; clone size: .; CDR3 protein: CASSGSRQGAYNEQFF
V gene: TRBV11-2; J gene: TRBJ1-1; CDR3 length: 12; clone size: .; CDR3 protein: CASSLFGQGTFF
V gene: TRBV12-3/TRBV12-4; J gene: TRBJ2-7; CDR3 length: 13; clone size: few; CDR3 protein: CASSLTYSDEQYF
V gene: TRBV20-1; J gene: TRBJ2-5; CDR3 length: 15; clone size: .; CDR3 protein: CSAGPRTGVQETQYF
V gene: TRBV4-1; J gene: TRBJ1-5; CDR3 length: 15; clone size: few; CDR3 protein: CASSQGGQYNQPQHF
V gene: TRBV3-1; J gene: TRBJ2-7; CDR3 length: 13; clone size: .; CDR3 protein: CATSRVTRDEQYF
V gene: TRBV6-5; J gene: TRBJ2-7; CDR3 length: 14; clone size: few; CDR3 protein: CASSRSGGAHEQYF
V gene: TRBV4-3; J gene: TRBJ2-3; CDR3 length: 13; clone size: .; CDR3 protein: CASSQEGRHTQYF
V gene: TRBV29-1; J gene: TRBJ2-5; CDR3 length: 13; clone size: .; CDR3 protein: CGVEGKPGETQYF
V gene: TRBV20-1; J gene: TRBJ2-1; CDR3 length: 15; clone size: .; CDR3 protein: CSAEGVGLAYNEQFF
V gene: TRBV6-5; J gene: TRBJ2-7; CDR3 length: 12; clone size: few; CDR3 protein: CAVAGPLYEQYF
V gene: TRBV3-1; J gene: TRBJ1-2; CDR3 length: 13; clone size: .; CDR3 protein: CASTGEKDYGYTF
V gene: TRBV28; J gene: TRBJ2-7; CDR3 length: 14; clone size: .; CDR3 protein: CASTPGLARGEQYF
V gene: TRBV7-2; J gene: TRBJ2-1; CDR3 length: 15; clone size: few; CDR3 protein: CASSPISGGRSEQFF
V gene: TRBV10-3; J gene: TRBJ1-5; CDR3 length: 15; clone size: .; CDR3 protein: CATSDWGTSNQPQHF
V gene: TRBV20-1; J gene: TRBJ2-7; CDR3 length: 15; clone size: few; CDR3 protein: CSARRSGGPSYEQYF
V gene: TRBV7-2; J gene: TRBJ2-5; CDR3 length: 16; clone size: .; CDR3 protein: CASSLVGLAGVETQYF